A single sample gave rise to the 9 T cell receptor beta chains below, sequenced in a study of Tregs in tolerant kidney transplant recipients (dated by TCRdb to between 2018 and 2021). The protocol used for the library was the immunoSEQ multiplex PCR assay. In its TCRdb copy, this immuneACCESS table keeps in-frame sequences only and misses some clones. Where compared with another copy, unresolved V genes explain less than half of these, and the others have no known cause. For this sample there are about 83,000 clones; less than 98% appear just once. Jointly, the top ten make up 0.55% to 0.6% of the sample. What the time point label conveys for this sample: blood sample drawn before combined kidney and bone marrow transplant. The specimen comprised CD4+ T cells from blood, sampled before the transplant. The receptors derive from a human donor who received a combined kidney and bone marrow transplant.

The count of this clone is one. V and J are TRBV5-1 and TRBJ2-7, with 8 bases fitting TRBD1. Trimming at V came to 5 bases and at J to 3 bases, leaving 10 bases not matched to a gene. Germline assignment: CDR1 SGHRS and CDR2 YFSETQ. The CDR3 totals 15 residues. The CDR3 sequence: CASRYGDRGGYEQYF. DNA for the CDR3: TGCGCCAGCAGGTATGGAGACAGGGGAGGCTACGAGCAGTACTTC. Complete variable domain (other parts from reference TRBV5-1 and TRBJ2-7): KAGVTQTPRYLIKTRGQQVTLSCSPISGHRSVSWYQQTPGQGLQFLFEYFSETQRNKGNFPGRFSGRQFSNSRSEMNVSTLELGDSALYLCASRYGDRGGYEQYFGPGTRLTVT.

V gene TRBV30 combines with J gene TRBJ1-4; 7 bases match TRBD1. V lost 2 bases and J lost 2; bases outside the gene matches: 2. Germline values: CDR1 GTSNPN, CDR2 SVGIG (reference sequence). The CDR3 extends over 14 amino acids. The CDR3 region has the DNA TGTGCCTGGAGTAAGGGGGCCACTAATGAAAAACTGTTTTTT. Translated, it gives CAWSKGATNEKLFF.

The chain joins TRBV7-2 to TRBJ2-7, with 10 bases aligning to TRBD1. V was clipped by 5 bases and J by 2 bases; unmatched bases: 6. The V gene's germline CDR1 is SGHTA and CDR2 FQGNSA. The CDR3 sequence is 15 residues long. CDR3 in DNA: TGTGCCAGCAGCCGAGCGGGACAGGGGACCTACGAGCAGTACTTC. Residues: CASSRAGQGTYEQYF.

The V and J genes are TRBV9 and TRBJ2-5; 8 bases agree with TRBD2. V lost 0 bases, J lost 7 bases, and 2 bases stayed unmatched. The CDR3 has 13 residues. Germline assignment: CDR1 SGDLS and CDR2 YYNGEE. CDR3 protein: CASSVVREGTQYF. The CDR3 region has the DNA TGTGCCAGCAGCGTAGTCCGGGAGGGGACCCAGTACTTC. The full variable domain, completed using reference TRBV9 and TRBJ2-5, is DSGVTQTPKHLITATGQRVTLRCSPRSGDLSVYWYQQSLDQGLQFLIQYYNGEERAKGNILERFSAQQFPDLHSELNLSSLELGDSALYFCASSVVREGTQYFGPGTRLLVL.

This CDR3 reads CASSYSGDLGYEQYF. CDR3 in DNA: TGTGCCAGCAGTTACTCGGGAGATTTGGGCTACGAGCAGTACTTC. The chain combines TRBV6-5 with TRBJ2-7; a weak D match, TRBD2 (5 bases). CDR3 length equals 15 residues. Trimming shortened V by 0 bases and J by 3 bases, and 12 bases separated the two germline ends. Germline V gene sequence: CDR1 MNHEY, CDR2 SVGAGI.

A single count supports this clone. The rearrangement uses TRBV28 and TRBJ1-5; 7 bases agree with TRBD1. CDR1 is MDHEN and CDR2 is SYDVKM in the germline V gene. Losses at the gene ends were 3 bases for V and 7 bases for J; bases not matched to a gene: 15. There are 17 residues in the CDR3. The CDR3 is CASSFPRGRGLRQPQHF. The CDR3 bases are TGTGCCAGCAGTTTTCCTCGGGGTAGGGGGCTAAGGCAGCCCCAGCATTTT.

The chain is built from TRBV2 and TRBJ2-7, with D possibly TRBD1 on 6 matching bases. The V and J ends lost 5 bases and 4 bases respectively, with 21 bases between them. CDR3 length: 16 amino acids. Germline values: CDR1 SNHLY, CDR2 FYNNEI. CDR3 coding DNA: TGTGCCAGCAGTAAGAGTACAGGGCCCGTTGGGTACGAGCAGTACTTC. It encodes CASSKSTGPVGYEQYF.

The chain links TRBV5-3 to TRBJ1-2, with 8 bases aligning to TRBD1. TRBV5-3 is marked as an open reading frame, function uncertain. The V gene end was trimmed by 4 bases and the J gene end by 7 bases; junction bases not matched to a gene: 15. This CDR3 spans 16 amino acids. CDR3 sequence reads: CARSGTGQGIGGGYTF. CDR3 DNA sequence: TGTGCCAGAAGCGGAACTGGACAGGGCATAGGAGGTGGCTACACCTTC.

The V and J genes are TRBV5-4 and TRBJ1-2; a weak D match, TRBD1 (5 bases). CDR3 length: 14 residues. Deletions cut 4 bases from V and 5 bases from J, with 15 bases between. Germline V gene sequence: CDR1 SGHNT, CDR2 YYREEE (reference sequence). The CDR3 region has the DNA TGTGCCAGCAGCCCTGACAGCAGGGAATATGGCTACACCTTC. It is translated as CASSPDSREYGYTF.